This T cell receptor beta chain originates from a study of blood T cell repertoires in COVID-19. As for the study in general: Some COVID-19 samples were acute and others convalescent; all came from the United States, Italy and Spain. The cDNA or gDNA used as material had been derived from T cells, B-cell-depleted T cells, or PBMCs.

V lost 3 bases and J lost 5, with 25 bases in between. The CDR3 covers 18 residues. The germline CDR1 and CDR2 sequences are MNHEY and SMNVEV (reference sequence). Clones were read by immunoSEQ multiplex PCR, and TCRdb kept only the in-frame ones, dropping some. The table includes around 160,000 clones, 70% to 90% detected once. Participant ages covered about 18 to 89 years across 20 to 30 US areas. Self-reported history from a screening survey and questionnaire set each donor's cohort. This receptor was taken from a woman aged 30 to 39 with acute COVID-19. Input material: PBMCs or T cells enriched from blood (not recorded which). The gene calls are TRBV27 and TRBJ2-5, with D perhaps TRBD1 (5 bases). CDR3 sequence (DNA): TGTGCCAGCAGTTTTGGGGCGGCCCCGGCGTCACGAAGGGAGACCCAGTACTTC. This translates into CASSFGAAPASRRETQYF.